The clone carrying this T cell receptor beta chain appeared a few times. These data are taken from a study of blood T cell repertoires in COVID-19. Study information: COVID-19 samples collected from the United States, Italy and Spain covered acute and convalescent phases.

Sequencing used immunoSEQ multiplex PCR; TCRdb keeps in-frame clones, though not all of them. The data contain approximately 300,000 clones, approximately 84% of them singletons. Enrolled through a virtual design, the participants were between roughly 18 and 90 years of age and came from about two dozen US areas. Germline V gives CDR1 MNHEY, CDR2 SVGAGI. This CDR3 is built from 15 residues. V gave up 2 bases and J gave up 2 bases, with 13 bases separating them. The chain carries TRBV6-5 and TRBJ2-7; TRBD1 might be the D (7 bases). Sequenced: PBMCs or T cells enriched from blood (not recorded which). This TCR derives from a woman under 30 who had recovered from COVID-19. CDR3 DNA: TGTGCCAGCAGTTACGTGGGGGGACAGCCCTACGAGCAGTACTTC. Translation: CASSYVGGQPYEQYF.